The 21 T cell receptor beta chains given below trace back to one sample, sequenced in a study of T cell clonotyping in hematopoietic cell transplantation. Measured with immunoSEQ multiplex PCR; TCRdb has only the in-frame clones, and not every one. The table includes some 2,100 clones, about four fifths detected once. The starting material was peripheral blood mononuclear cells, obtained 30 days after allogeneic stem cell transplant. All receptors come from a male patient between 45 and 59 years old who had an allogeneic stem cell transplant from an unrelated donor, so the T cells may come from the graft donor. Some clones in this sample may be carry-over from other donors' samples.

This clone was detected only once. V usage is TRBV30 and J usage is TRBJ2-1; 14 bases agree with TRBD2. The germline gives CDR1 GTSNPN, CDR2 SVGIG (reference sequence). V shed 8 bases, J shed 4 bases, and the junction held 10 bases outside the gene matches. The CDR3 covers 16 residues. In DNA form, the CDR3 reads TGTGCCCCCCCCGGGACTAGCGGGAGCAGGTACAATGAGCAGTTCTTC. Protein product: CAPPGTSGSRYNEQFF.

The genes are TRBV6-5 and TRBJ1-2, with 8 bases fitting TRBD1. The CDR3 sequence is 13 residues long. Unmatched junction bases numbered 8, after V lost 6 bases and J lost 8 bases. Germline CDR1 reads MNHEY; CDR2 reads SVGAGI. CDR3 protein: CASRIPGGEGYTF. CDR3 DNA: TGTGCCAGCAGAATTCCAGGGGGCGAGGGCTACACCTTC.

The CDR3 nucleotides read TGTGCCAGCACGCACAGGGGTAGGGAGACCCAGTACTTC. Translating it yields CASTHRGRETQYF. The chain recombines TRBV11-2 with TRBJ2-5, with 7 positions matching TRBD1. The CDR3 spans 13 residues. Per germline, CDR1 SGHAT and CDR2 FQNNGV. The V segment lost 7 bases and the J segment 5 bases; nucleotides outside the gene matches: 7.

CDR3 residues: CASSSRGQGRAWPYEQYF. For the CDR3, the DNA is TGTGCCAGCAGCTCAAGGGGACAGGGGAGAGCTTGGCCCTACGAGCAGTACTTC. This chain connects TRBV5-4 to TRBJ2-5, with 10 positions matching TRBD1. Near its end, the DNA agrees better with TRBJ2-7, so the J call may be wrong. Germline CDR1 reads SGHNT; CDR2 reads YYREEE (reference sequence). This CDR3 contains 18 residues.

V usage is TRBV19 and J usage is TRBJ2-1; 8 bases are shared with TRBD2. The V and J ends lost 5 bases and 0 bases, in that order; junction bases with no gene match: 12. This CDR3 is 18 amino acids long. Germline-derived CDR1 and CDR2 are LNHDA and SQIVND (reference sequence). The DNA of the CDR3 is TGTGCCAGTAGTCCTCGGGGTAGCGGGGTAATCTCCTACAATGAGCAGTTCTTC. It is translated as CASSPRGSGVISYNEQFF.

The chain is built from TRBV28 and TRBJ1-6, with D uncertain. Looked up from germline, CDR1 is MDHEN and CDR2 is SYDVKM. With 3 bases removed from V and 7 bases from J, the gap between germline ends came to 13 bases. The CDR3 is made up of 15 amino acids. CDR3 coding DNA: TGTGCCAGCAGTTTTCTAGGGAGTGGCAATTCACCCCTCCACTTT. As protein: CASSFLGSGNSPLHF.

The V gene is TRBV9, the J gene TRBJ2-7; 8 positions match TRBD2. The ends lost 4 bases at V and 3 bases at J; junction bases unmatched: 9. Germline V gene lookup returns CDR1 SGDLS and CDR2 YYNGEE. This CDR3 contains 15 residues. CDR3 sequence (DNA): TGTGCCAGCAGCCCCGATAGCGGGACCAGCTACGAGCAGTACTTC. This gives the protein CASSPDSGTSYEQYF.

V is TRBV2 and J is TRBJ2-1; the D gene is possibly TRBD2 (6 bases). The germline V gene has CDR1 SNHLY and CDR2 FYNNEI. V was shortened by 5 bases and J by 3 bases, with 11 bases between the two germline ends. CDR3 length: 14 residues. CDR3 in amino acids: CASSLARYYNEQFF. In DNA, the CDR3 is TGTGCCAGCAGTCTAGCGCGATACTACAATGAGCAGTTCTTC.

The chain carries TRBV6-6 and TRBJ2-6; D unclear. This CDR3 spans 13 amino acids. Germline V lookup: CDR1 MNHNY, CDR2 SVGAGI (reference sequence). V lost 3 bases, J lost 4 bases, and 4 bases lay in between. This CDR3 is CASSYSGANVLTF. CDR3 bases: TGTGCCAGCAGTTATTCGGGGGCCAACGTCCTGACTTTC.

The V gene is TRBV27, the J gene TRBJ2-7; TRBD1 or TRBD2 may be the D gene (5 bases each). Germline V gene lookup returns CDR1 MNHEY and CDR2 SMNVEV (reference sequence). V gave up 6 bases and J gave up 4 bases, with 16 bases separating them. This CDR3 has 14 residues. The DNA for the CDR3 is TGTGCCAGCAGCCCAAACTGGGACCTTTACGAGCAGTACTTC. It translates to CASSPNWDLYEQYF.

The gene calls are TRBV4-2 and TRBJ1-1; D possibly corresponds to TRBD1 (5 bases). CDR1 is LGHNA, CDR2 YNFKEQ, per germline. The CDR3 is 12 residues long. Trimming pared 2 bases from V and 6 bases from J, leaving 7 bases between. The CDR3 loop is CASSQSTAEAFF. Written as DNA, the CDR3 is TGTGCCAGCAGCCAATCGACAGCTGAAGCTTTCTTT.

The chain carries TRBV6-5 and TRBJ1-2, with 9 positions matching TRBD1. The germline CDR1 and CDR2 sequences are MNHEY and SVGAGI. The ends lost 2 bases at V and 8 bases at J; junction bases unmatched: 6. CDR3 length equals 14 residues. CDR3 bases: TGTGCCAGCAGTTACCCGGGACAGGGTTTCGGCTACACCTTC. It yields the protein CASSYPGQGFGYTF.

This chain connects TRBV2 to TRBJ2-7; 10 bases fit TRBD2. CDR1 and CDR2 (germline): SNHLY, FYNNEI. V shed 8 bases and J 3 bases; nucleotides not matched to a gene: 10. The CDR3 has 15 residues. The CDR3 nucleotides read TGTGCCAGCGGACTTACTAGCGGGGTCCTCTACGAGCAGTACTTC. Protein product: CASGLTSGVLYEQYF.

This chain connects TRBV29-1 to TRBJ1-1; D unresolved. The CDR3 extends over 13 amino acids. Deletions cut 6 bases from V and 5 bases from J, with 16 bases between. CDR1 is SQVTM and CDR2 is ANQGSEA in the germline V gene. The CDR3 is CSVGRLVGTEAFF. The CDR3, as DNA: TGCAGCGTCGGCAGGTTGGTTGGGACTGAAGCTTTCTTT.

The chain links TRBV5-5 to TRBJ2-3; D call uncertain. This CDR3 has 14 residues. The germline V gene encodes CDR1 SGHKS and CDR2 YYEKEE (reference sequence). Trimming cost V 0 bases and J 5 bases, with 10 bases left between them. CDR3 in amino acids: CASSLDGVGDTQYF. Here the CDR3 DNA reads TGTGCCAGCAGCTTGGATGGGGTAGGAGATACGCAGTATTTT.

The gene calls are TRBV6-6 and TRBJ2-7; D is uncertain. Germline CDR1 MNHNY, CDR2 SVGAGI (reference sequence). The V gene lost 6 bases and the J gene lost 3 bases, with 6 bases spanning the gap. The CDR3 runs 11 residues. The CDR3 protein is CASSPNYEQYF. The CDR3 region has the DNA TGTGCCAGCAGCCCCAACTACGAGCAGTACTTC.

The chain joins TRBV10-3 to TRBJ2-7, with 8 bases identical to TRBD1. Germline-derived CDR1 and CDR2 are ENHRY and SYGVKD. Unmatched junction bases numbered 16, after V lost 9 bases and J lost 6 bases. The CDR3 totals 15 residues. CDR3 amino acids: CAIGQGSPPPLEQYF. The CDR3 DNA is TGTGCCATAGGACAGGGTTCTCCCCCGCCTCTCGAGCAGTACTTC.

The rearrangement joins TRBV27 to TRBJ2-3; TRBD1 is a possible D gene (6 bases). CDR1 MNHEY and CDR2 SMNVEV come from the germline V gene (reference sequence). Trimming removed 3 bases at V and 10 bases at J, with 14 bases between. This CDR3 has 13 amino acids. CDR3 region: CASSFSWGRAQYF. The CDR3 DNA follows: TGTGCCAGCAGTTTTTCATGGGGGCGCGCGCAGTATTTT.

The chain has TRBV5-6 and TRBJ2-7; D remains unclear. CDR1 and CDR2 from the germline V gene are SGHDT and YYEEEE. V lost 1 base and J lost 0, with 2 bases in between. CDR3 length: 12 amino acids. CDR3 region: CASSLSSYEQYF. The CDR3 nucleotides are TGTGCCAGCAGCTTGTCCTCCTACGAGCAGTACTTC.

The chain combines TRBV7-9 with TRBJ2-7; D is perhaps TRBD1 (6 bases). V shed 5 bases and J shed 6 bases, with 17 bases lying between them. The CDR3 loop spans 14 amino acids. The germline V gene encodes CDR1 SEHNR and CDR2 FQNEAQ (reference sequence). CDR3: CASSRASGAVEQYF. The DNA of the CDR3 is TGTGCCAGCAGCCGCGCATCAGGGGCTGTCGAGCAGTACTTC.

About this clone: Mismatch with germline at one junction end may stem from a read error. The sample has other DNA sequences that encode this CDR3 too. The rearrangement links TRBV5-1 to TRBJ2-7; the match to TRBD1 covers 9 bases. Germline CDR1 is SGHRS and CDR2 is YFSETQ. The CDR3 is made up of 15 amino acids. The CDR3 loop is CASSLEGTGFYEQYF. Here the CDR3 DNA reads TGCGCCAGTAGCTTGGAGGGGACAGGGTTCTACGAGCAGTACTTC. Full variable domain (outside the CDR3, taken from reference TRBV5-1 and TRBJ2-7): KAGVTQTPRYLIKTRGQQVTLSCSPISGHRSVSWYQQTPGQGLQFLFEYFSETQRNKGNFPGRFSGRQFSNSRSEMNVSTLELGDSALYLCASSLEGTGFYEQYFGPGTRLTVT.